Listed here is a single T cell receptor beta chain. Its antigen is undetermined. These data come from a study of cytomegalovirus exposure and HLA in healthy donors. Study-wide results and caveats: In an earlier analysis, in roughly 580 donors, most V segments appeared productive either ~87% or ~30% of the time.

Losses at the gene ends were 5 bases for V and 1 base for J; bases not matched to a gene: 6. This CDR3 has 17 amino acids. Per germline, CDR1 LNHDA and CDR2 SQIVND (reference sequence). It was with 60 Vbeta and 13 Jbeta primers that the PCR ran. Authors' data handling: A later analysis tallied about 80 million unique TCR beta chains, around 9.9 million of them shared. Libraries were prepared by immunoSEQ multiplex PCR; TCRdb keeps only in-frame clonotypes and omits some of them. V, J and clone size were drawn from that table, and D and trimming were deduced from the DNA. In the table there are approximately 160,000 clones, about 65% of which are singletons.

Sequencing was carried out using PBMCs. The V and J genes are TRBV19 and TRBJ2-2, with 11 bases that match TRBD2. The sequence came from a woman between 18 and 30 years old in good health and CMV-seropositive. The chain's CDR3 is CASSATSGEVNTGELFF. CDR3 sequence (DNA): TGTGCCAGTAGTGCGACTAGCGGGGAAGTGAACACCGGGGAGCTGTTTTTT.